The 20 T cell receptor beta chains below were found in one sample sequenced in a study of T cell repertoires in cytomegalovirus infection. MiXCR was run by TCRdb on the reads, yielding one entry per CDR3 protein. The table includes more than 500,000 distinct CDR3 sequences, more than 15% detected once. The specimen sequenced was CD8+ T cells from PBMCs. Every receptor here comes from a human donor in good health (CMV status not recorded). Some clones in this sample may be carry-over from other donors' samples.

The J gene is TRBJ2-2, the V gene TRBV30; possibly TRBD1 for D (6 bases). Germline V gives CDR1 GTSNPN, CDR2 SVGIG (reference sequence). This CDR3 is built from 13 residues. V lost 7 bases and J 6 bases, leaving 15 bases between the germline ends. The CDR3 DNA reads TGTGCCTCAGGGGTCCTTTTGCCCGGGGAGCTGTTTTTT. Its protein product is CASGVLLPGELFF.

This sequence joins TRBV4-2 and TRBJ2-2, with 10 bases fitting TRBD2. This CDR3 spans 17 amino acids. Per the germline V gene, CDR1 is LGHNA and CDR2 is YNFKEQ. V dropped 0 bases and J dropped 4; count of bases not matched to a gene: 5. CDR3: CASSQDRLAGVTGELFF. As DNA, the CDR3 is TGTGCCAGCAGCCAAGATAGGCTAGCGGGAGTCACCGGGGAGCTGTTTTTT.

This clonotype was recorded at least ten times. The chain is built from TRBV27 and TRBJ2-3; a possible D gene is TRBD1 (6 bases). Per the germline V gene, CDR1 is MNHEY and CDR2 is SMNVEV (reference sequence). Trimming cost V 2 bases and J 1 base, with 13 bases left between them. CDR3 length equals 16 residues. DNA for the CDR3: TGTGCCAGCAGTTTACCAGGGACACCCGGCACAGATACGCAGTATTTT. It yields the protein CASSLPGTPGTDTQYF.

This clonotype was seen a handful of times. This chain uses TRBV7-3 with TRBJ2-1, with 7 bases aligning to TRBD2. Germline-derived CDR1 and CDR2 are SGHTA and FQGTGA. The CDR3 runs 17 residues. With 3 bases clipped from V and 0 bases from J, the junction kept 8 bases outside the gene matches. The CDR3 is CASSFLSGSSSYNEQFF. For the CDR3, the DNA is TGTGCCAGCAGCTTTCTTAGCGGGTCGAGCTCCTACAATGAGCAGTTCTTC.

The chain recombines TRBV5-1 with TRBJ2-7, with D tentatively TRBD1 (5 bases). V lost 6 bases and J 2 bases, leaving 18 bases between the germline ends. The CDR3 sequence is 15 residues long. Looked up from germline, CDR1 is SGHRS and CDR2 is YFSETQ. The CDR3 DNA follows: TGCGCCAGCAAGACAGACTTAACTAACGCCTACGAGCAGTACTTC. It encodes CASKTDLTNAYEQYF.

This clonotype came up a few times. The V and J genes are TRBV6-5 and TRBJ2-7; the D gene could be TRBD1 or TRBD2 (5 bases each). CDR3 length equals 15 residues. CDR1 is MNHEY, CDR2 SVGAGI, per germline. The V end lost 6 bases, the J end lost 5 bases, and 20 bases lay between the germline ends. The CDR3 DNA follows: TGTGCCAGCAGCAATCTACGCTGGGGGTTGAACGAGCAGTACTTC. This translates into CASSNLRWGLNEQYF.

This clonotype has ten or more counts. The chain has TRBV11-2 and TRBJ2-1; TRBD2 matches at 7 bases. Germline values: CDR1 SGHAT, CDR2 FQNNGV. There are 16 residues in the CDR3. Losses at the gene ends were 4 bases for V and 3 bases for J; bases not matched to a gene: 9. The CDR3 protein is CASSSSSGGDYNEQFF. The CDR3 bases are TGTGCCAGCAGCTCGTCTAGCGGAGGGGACTACAATGAGCAGTTCTTC.

To note about this clonotype: With a much larger clone just one base away, this may be a read error. The chain employs TRBV7-4 and TRBJ1-1; 7 bases are a match to TRBD1. The CDR3 covers 15 residues. The germline CDR1 and CDR2 sequences are SGHVT and SQSDAQ. The CDR3 reads CVSSKKQGMNTEAFF. The CDR3 nucleotides read TGTGTCAGCAGCAAGAAACAGGGGATGAACACTGAAGCTTTCTTT.

This clonotype was seen ten or more times. The J gene is TRBJ2-7, the V gene TRBV10-3; 8 positions agree with TRBD2. V trimming: 6 bases; J trimming: 5 bases; junction bases outside the gene matches: 18. The CDR3 runs to 17 residues. Germline CDR1 and CDR2: ENHRY and SYGVKD. CDR3 protein: CAIRDSSLAGTSDEQYF. Written as DNA, the CDR3 is TGTGCCATCAGGGACAGCTCTTTAGCCGGGACTAGTGACGAGCAGTACTTC.

This clonotype was counted only a few times. The chain uses TRBV7-9 and TRBJ2-1; 8 bases match TRBD2. J was trimmed by 9 bases and V by 3 bases; bases with no gene match: 4. CDR1 is SEHNR and CDR2 is FQNEAQ in the germline V gene (reference sequence). The CDR3 is made up of 13 amino acids. The CDR3 is CASSFSGVGEQFF. The CDR3, as DNA: TGTGCCAGCAGCTTTAGCGGGGTCGGTGAGCAGTTCTTC.

The chain is built from TRBV24-1 and TRBJ1-1; D might be TRBD1 (5 bases). V was pared by 8 bases and J by 0 bases, with 15 bases between. Germline loops: CDR1 KGHDR, CDR2 SFDVKD. The CDR3 extends over 15 amino acids. The chain's CDR3 is CATTPLGVMNTEAFF. The CDR3 bases are TGTGCCACCACCCCATTGGGGGTCATGAACACTGAAGCTTTCTTT.

This clonotype occurred many times. V gene TRBV12-3 or TRBV12-4 combines with J gene TRBJ1-1; D call uncertain. The CDR3 spans 14 residues. V lost 3 bases, J lost 1 base, and 9 bases lay in between. The CDR3 DNA sequence: TGTGCCAGCAGTTTCCACAGCACGAACACTGAAGCTTTCTTT. Its protein product is CASSFHSTNTEAFF.

This clonotype was detected many times. The J gene is TRBJ2-5, the V gene TRBV12-3 or TRBV12-4, with D perhaps TRBD2 (6 bases). The CDR3 covers 14 residues. V was clipped by 5 bases and J by 6 bases, with 16 bases between them. This CDR3 reads CASSTGGMQQTQYF. DNA of the CDR3: TGTGCCAGCAGTACCGGGGGAATGCAACAGACCCAGTACTTC.

Note on this clonotype: The junction and the germline gene differ at one end; a read error may be behind it. CDR3 amino acids: CARSFKRGSYNEHFF. CDR3 coding DNA: TGTGCCAGAAGCTTCAAGCGGGGGTCCTACAATGAGCATTTCTTC. V gene TRBV7-3 combines with J gene TRBJ2-1; 8 bases agree with TRBD2. The CDR3 consists of 15 residues. Germline V gene lookup returns CDR1 SGHTA and CDR2 FQGTGA.

This clonotype was seen ten or more times. The chain employs TRBV28 and TRBJ1-2, with 7 bases fitting TRBD1. This CDR3 spans 13 amino acids. Germline V lookup: CDR1 MDHEN, CDR2 SYDVKM. V lost 5 bases to trimming and J lost 2 bases; unmatched junction nucleotides: 2. The CDR3 DNA sequence: TGTGCCAGCAGTCCGACAGGGAACTATGGCTACACCTTC. Amino acids: CASSPTGNYGYTF.

In this sample, this clonotype turned up a few times. The genes are TRBV4-1 and TRBJ2-7; D call uncertain. V lost 4 bases, J lost 4 bases, and 14 bases lay in between. Germline loops: CDR1 MGHRA, CDR2 YSYEKL. This CDR3 contains 14 residues. The CDR3 DNA is TGCGCCAGCAGCCGGGCGTGGGCTACTTACGAGCAGTACTTC. Residues: CASSRAWATYEQYF.

The genes are TRBV5-8 and TRBJ2-1; 8 bases align to TRBD1. This CDR3 is built from 16 residues. Trimming removed 2 bases from V and 4 bases from J; junction bases left unmatched: 8. Germline CDR1 is SGHTS and CDR2 is YDEGEE. CDR3 region: CASSFKGQGLYNEQFF. DNA for the CDR3: TGTGCCAGCAGCTTCAAAGGACAGGGCCTATACAATGAGCAGTTCTTC.

This clonotype was counted a few times. The gene calls are TRBV4-1 and TRBJ2-5; TRBD2 might be the D (5 bases). In germline, CDR1 is MGHRA, CDR2 YSYEKL. The CDR3 has 13 amino acids. V lost 1 base to trimming and J lost 7 bases, with 10 bases between them. The CDR3 loop is CASSQGAEGTQYF. CDR3 in DNA: TGCGCCAGCAGCCAAGGTGCCGAGGGGACCCAGTACTTC.

This clonotype was seen only a few times. The rearrangement links TRBV3-1 to TRBJ2-5, with D perhaps given as TRBD1 or TRBD2 (6 bases each). CDR3 size: 17 residues. V was trimmed by 0 bases and J by 5 bases, leaving 19 bases between them. Germline V gene sequence: CDR1 LGHDT, CDR2 YNNKEL (reference sequence). The DNA for the CDR3 is TGTGCCAGCAGCCAAGATGGAGCTAGGGGGGCATTGGAGACCCAGTACTTC. As protein: CASSQDGARGALETQYF.

This chain links TRBV27 with TRBJ1-2; possibly TRBD1 for D (5 bases). The CDR3 extends over 11 amino acids. Trimming removed 6 bases from V and 7 bases from J, with 9 bases in between. Per the germline V gene, CDR1 is MNHEY and CDR2 is SMNVEV (reference sequence). CDR3 bases: TGTGCCAGCAGCTGGGGGGGTGGCTACACCTTC. It yields the protein CASSWGGGYTF.